This T cell receptor beta chain was retrieved from a study of T cells in tuberculosis. Study results and caveats: Active tuberculosis cases were adults; controls were adolescents. Smaller distances to GMM-specific TCRs suggested their expansion in active tuberculosis.

TCRdb's table, derived via immunoSEQ multiplex PCR, lists solely in-frame clones and lacks some. Of about 29,000 clones listed, roughly 90% were seen once; the top ten hold under 8%. With regard to this clone: Its antigen remains unidentified.

The V gene's germline CDR1 is MGHRA and CDR2 YSYEKL. This CDR3 is built from 15 residues. V was shortened by 0 bases and J by 1 base, with 10 bases between the two germline ends. The V call is TRBV4-1, the J call TRBJ2-7; possible D gene TRBD1, 7 bases. The sequence came from a donor aged 10-29 years with latent tuberculosis or without tuberculosis infection. The sample was PBMCs. The CDR3 region has the DNA TGCGCCAGCAGCCAAGAGGCAGGGGGGTCCTACGAGCAGTACTTC. Its protein is CASSQEAGGSYEQYF.